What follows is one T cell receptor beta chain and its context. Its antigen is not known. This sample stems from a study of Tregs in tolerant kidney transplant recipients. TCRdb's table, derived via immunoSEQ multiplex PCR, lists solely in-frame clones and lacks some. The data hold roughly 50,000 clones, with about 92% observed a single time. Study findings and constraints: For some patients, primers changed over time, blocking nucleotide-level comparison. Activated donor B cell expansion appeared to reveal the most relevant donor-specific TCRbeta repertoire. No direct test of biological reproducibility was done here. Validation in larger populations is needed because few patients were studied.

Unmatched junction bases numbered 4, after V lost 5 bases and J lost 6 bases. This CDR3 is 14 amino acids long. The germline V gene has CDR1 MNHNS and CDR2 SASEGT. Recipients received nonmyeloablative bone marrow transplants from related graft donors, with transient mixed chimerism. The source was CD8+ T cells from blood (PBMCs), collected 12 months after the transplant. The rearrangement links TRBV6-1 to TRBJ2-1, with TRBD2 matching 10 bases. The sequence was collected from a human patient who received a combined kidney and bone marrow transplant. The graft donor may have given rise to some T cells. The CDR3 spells CASSSSGGGNEQFF. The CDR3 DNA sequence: TGTGCCAGCAGTTCCAGCGGGGGGGGCAATGAGCAGTTCTTC.